Listed below are T cell receptor beta chains from one sample, sequenced in a study of blood T cell repertoires in COVID-19. Some clones are missing from TCRdb's copy, which holds only in-frame ones; the method was immunoSEQ multiplex PCR. This table holds fewer than 500,000 clones, 70% to 90% found once. Specimen: peripheral blood. The receptors stem from a man in his late teens or twenties with COVID-19, enrolled during active disease. Both conserved end residues are part of each CDR3. D genes are given only for firm matches. Rows give clone size only sometimes, using once, few, many, or a class for an expanded clone.

NA	TRBV19	NA	TRBJ1-1	TGTGCCAGTAGTCAGGGGCGGAACACTGAAGCTTTCTTT	CASSQGRNTEAFF
NA	TRBV5-6	TRBD2	TRBJ2-3	TGTGCCAGCAGCTTTCGACTAGCGGGGGATACGCAGTATTTT	CASSFRLAGDTQYF
once	TRBV7-8	NA	TRBJ1-1	TGTGCCAGCAGCTTAGTAAGTAGGAACACTGAAGCTTTCTTT	CASSLVSRNTEAFF
once	TRBV12-3/TRBV12-4	TRBD2	TRBJ2-1	TGTGCCAGCCGTAGCGGGTACAATGAGCAGTTCTTC	CASRSGYNEQFF
NA	TRBV4-1	NA	TRBJ2-1	TGCGCCAGCAGCCAAGATAGACTTAACAATGAGCAGTTCTTC	CASSQDRLNNEQFF
NA	TRBV5-4	TRBD2	TRBJ2-1	TGTGCCAGCAGCCCGGGAGGAGGTGGGGGCAATGAGCAGTTCTTC	CASSPGGGGGNEQFF
NA	TRBV12-5	TRBD2	TRBJ2-5	TGTGCTAGTGGCCCGGGGACTAGCGGGGTATCGGGGGAGACCCAGTACTTC	CASGPGTSGVSGETQYF
NA	TRBV10-2	NA	TRBJ2-4	TGCGCCAGCAGTGAGTCGTTGTGGCGGGACCTAGCCAAAAACATTCAGTACTTC	CASSESLWRDLAKNIQYF
NA	TRBV18	NA	TRBJ1-2	TGTGCCAGCTCACAGCGGGGCAGGGATATGTATGGCTACACCTTC	CASSQRGRDMYGYTF
NA	TRBV5-6	TRBD2	TRBJ2-3	TGTGCCAGCAGCTTGAGGGTAGCGGGGGGAGATACGCAGTATTTT	CASSLRVAGGDTQYF
NA	TRBV9	TRBD2	TRBJ2-1	TGTGCCAGCAGCGTAGTTGGCGGGAGGGGCAATGAGCAGTTCTTC	CASSVVGGRGNEQFF
NA	TRBV12-3/TRBV12-4	NA	TRBJ2-1	TGTGCCAGCAGCCCTTCCCGGGTTAATGAGCAGTTCTTC	CASSPSRVNEQFF
NA	TRBV24-1	NA	TRBJ2-5	TGTGCCACCAGTGATAAGGACAGACAAGAGACCCAGTACTTC	CATSDKDRQETQYF
NA	TRBV13	NA	TRBJ2-4	TGTGCCAGCAGCTTGATGGGAGAGCTACTAGCCAAAAACATTCAGTACTTC	CASSLMGELLAKNIQYF
NA	TRBV11-3	TRBD2	TRBJ2-1	TGTGCCAGCAGCGCCACGACTAGCGGGCAGAACAATGAGCAGTTCTTC	CASSATTSGQNNEQFF
NA	TRBV11-2	NA	TRBJ1-1	TGTGCCAGCAGCTTAGGGTCAGGGAGGACTGAAGCTTTCTTT	CASSLGSGRTEAFF
NA	TRBV6-4	NA	TRBJ1-6	TGTGCCAGCACCCTAGGGACATTTAATTCACCCCTCCACTTT	CASTLGTFNSPLHF
NA	TRBV11-2	TRBD2	TRBJ2-3	TGTGCCAGCAGTCGACTAGCGAACACAGATACGCAGTATTTT	CASSRLANTDTQYF
NA	TRBV19	NA	TRBJ2-1	TGTGCCAGTAGTATAGCTAACTCCTACAATGAGCAGTTCTTC	CASSIANSYNEQFF
NA	TRBV5-6	NA	TRBJ1-5	TGTGCCAGCAGCTTGGGGGGCCCGTTCAGCAATCAGCCCCAGCATTTT	CASSLGGPFSNQPQHF